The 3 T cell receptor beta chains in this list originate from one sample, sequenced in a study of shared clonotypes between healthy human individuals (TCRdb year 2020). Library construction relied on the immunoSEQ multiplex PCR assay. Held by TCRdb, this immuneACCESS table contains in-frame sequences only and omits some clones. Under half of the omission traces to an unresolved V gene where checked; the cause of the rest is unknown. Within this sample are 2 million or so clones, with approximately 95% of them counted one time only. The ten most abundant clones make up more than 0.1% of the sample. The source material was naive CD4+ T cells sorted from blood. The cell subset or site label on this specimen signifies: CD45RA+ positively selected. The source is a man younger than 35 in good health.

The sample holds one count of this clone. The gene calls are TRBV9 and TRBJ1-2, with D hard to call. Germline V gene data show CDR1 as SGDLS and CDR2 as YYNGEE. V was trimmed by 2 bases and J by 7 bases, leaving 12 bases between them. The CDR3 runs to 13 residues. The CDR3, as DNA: TGTGCCAGCAGCGTCCCCCGGAAGCGTGGCTACACCTTC. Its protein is CASSVPRKRGYTF.

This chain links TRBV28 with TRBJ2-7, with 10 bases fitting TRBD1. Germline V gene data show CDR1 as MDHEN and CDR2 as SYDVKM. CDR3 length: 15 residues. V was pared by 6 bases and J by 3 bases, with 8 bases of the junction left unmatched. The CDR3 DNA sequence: TGTGCCAGCAGCCGAACCGGGACAGGGGTCTACGAGCAGTACTTC. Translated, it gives CASSRTGTGVYEQYF.

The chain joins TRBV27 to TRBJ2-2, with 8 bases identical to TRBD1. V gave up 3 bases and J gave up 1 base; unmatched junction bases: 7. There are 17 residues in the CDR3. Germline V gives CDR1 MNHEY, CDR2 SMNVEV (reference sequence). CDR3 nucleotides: TGTGCCAGCAGTTTCAATACAGGGGGGCTGAACACCGGGGAGCTGTTTTTT. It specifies CASSFNTGGLNTGELFF.